This T cell receptor (beta chain) originates from a study of blood T cell repertoires in COVID-19. Overall study context: Acute and convalescent COVID-19 samples came from the United States, Italy and Spain.

Per the study methods: Estimation of nucleated cell counts relied on the amplification of reference gene primers. Sequencing used immunoSEQ multiplex PCR; TCRdb keeps in-frame clones, though not all of them. V and J calls plus clone size are reproduced from that table; the DNA served to infer D and trimming. The repertoire holds 100,000 to 150,000 clones, with around four fifths as singletons. V dropped 1 base and J dropped 6; count of bases not matched to a gene: 13. This CDR3 contains 18 residues. The germline gives CDR1 LGHNA, CDR2 YNFKEQ. The chain recombines TRBV4-2 with TRBJ2-7, with 12 nucleotides matching TRBD2. The source is a man in his forties or fifties with active or convalescent COVID-19. Sequencing was carried out using peripheral blood. The DNA for the CDR3 is TGTGCCAGCAGCCAAGTGCGTCTAGCGGGGGGGCCTGCTATCGAGCAGTACTTC. It codes for CASSQVRLAGGPAIEQYF.